The clone carrying this T cell receptor (beta chain) was counted a few times. Its antigen is not identified. This sample was included in a study of cytomegalovirus exposure and HLA in healthy donors. Overall study results and limits: Some TCR beta chains (about 170 of them) were listed as cytomegalovirus-associated.

Germline assignment: CDR1 SGHRS and CDR2 YFSETQ. V was cut by 0 bases and J by 7 bases, with 16 bases left in between. CDR3 length: 15 amino acids. The primer mix had 60 Vbeta and 13 Jbeta primers. Sequencing used immunoSEQ multiplex PCR; TCRdb keeps in-frame clones, though not all of them. This sample has over 150,000 clones, with around 86% found just once. The rearrangement links TRBV5-1 to TRBJ1-2, with D tentatively TRBD1 (6 bases). Sequenced: PBMCs. The clonotype comes from a human donor in good health. DNA for the CDR3: TGCGCCAGCAGCTTGGATGGGGGGGCGCGTCGTGGCTACACCTTC. Translation gives CASSLDGGARRGYTF.